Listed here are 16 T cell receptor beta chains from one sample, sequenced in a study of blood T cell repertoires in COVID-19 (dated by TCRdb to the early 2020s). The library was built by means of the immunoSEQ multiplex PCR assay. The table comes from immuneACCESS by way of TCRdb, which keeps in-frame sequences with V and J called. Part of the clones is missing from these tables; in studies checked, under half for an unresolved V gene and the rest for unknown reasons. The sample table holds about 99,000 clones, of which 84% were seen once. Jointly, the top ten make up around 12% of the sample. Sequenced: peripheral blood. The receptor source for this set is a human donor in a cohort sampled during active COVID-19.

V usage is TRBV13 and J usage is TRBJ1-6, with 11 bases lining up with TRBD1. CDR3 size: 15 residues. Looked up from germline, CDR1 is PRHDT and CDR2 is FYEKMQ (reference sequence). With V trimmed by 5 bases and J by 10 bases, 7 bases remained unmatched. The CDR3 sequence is CASSPGQGAGSPLHF. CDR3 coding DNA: TGTGCCAGCAGCCCAGGACAGGGGGCTGGGTCACCCCTCCACTTT.

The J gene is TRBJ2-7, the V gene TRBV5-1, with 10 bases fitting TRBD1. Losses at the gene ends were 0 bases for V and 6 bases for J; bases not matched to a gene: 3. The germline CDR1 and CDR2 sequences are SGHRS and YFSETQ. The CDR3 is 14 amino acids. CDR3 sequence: CASSLARTGGEQYF. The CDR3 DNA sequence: TGCGCCAGCAGCTTGGCCAGGACAGGGGGCGAGCAGTACTTC.

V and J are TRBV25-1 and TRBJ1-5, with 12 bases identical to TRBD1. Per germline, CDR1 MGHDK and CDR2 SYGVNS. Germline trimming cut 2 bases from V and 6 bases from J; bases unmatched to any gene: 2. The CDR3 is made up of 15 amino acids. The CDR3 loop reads CASSEGTGGGQPQHF. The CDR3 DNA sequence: TGTGCCAGCAGTGAAGGGACAGGGGGCGGTCAGCCCCAGCATTTT.

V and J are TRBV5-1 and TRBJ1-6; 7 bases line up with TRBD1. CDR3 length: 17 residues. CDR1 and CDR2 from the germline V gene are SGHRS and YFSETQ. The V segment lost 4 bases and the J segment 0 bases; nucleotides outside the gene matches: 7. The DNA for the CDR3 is TGCGCCAGCAGCCCTGAACAGGGGAGCTCCTATAATTCACCCCTCCACTTT. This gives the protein CASSPEQGSSYNSPLHF.

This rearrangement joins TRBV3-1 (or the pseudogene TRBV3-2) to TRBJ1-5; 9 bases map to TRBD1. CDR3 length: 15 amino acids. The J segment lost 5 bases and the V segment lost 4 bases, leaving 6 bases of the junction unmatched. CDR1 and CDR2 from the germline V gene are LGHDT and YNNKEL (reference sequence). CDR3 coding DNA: TGTGCCAGCAGCCCCGGACAGGGGATTTATCAGCCCCAGCATTTT. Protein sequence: CASSPGQGIYQPQHF.

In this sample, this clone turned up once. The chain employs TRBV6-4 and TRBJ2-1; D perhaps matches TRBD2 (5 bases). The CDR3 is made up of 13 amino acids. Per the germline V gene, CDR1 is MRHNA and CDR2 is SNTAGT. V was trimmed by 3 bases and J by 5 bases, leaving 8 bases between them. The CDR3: CASSEGAHNEQFF. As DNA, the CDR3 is TGTGCCAGCAGTGAGGGAGCCCACAATGAGCAGTTCTTC.

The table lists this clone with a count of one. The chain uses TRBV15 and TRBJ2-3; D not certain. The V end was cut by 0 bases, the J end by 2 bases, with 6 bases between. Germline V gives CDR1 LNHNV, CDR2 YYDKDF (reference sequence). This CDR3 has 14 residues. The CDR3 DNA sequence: TGTGCCACCAGCAGAGACGCGCCCACAGATACGCAGTATTTT. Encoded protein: CATSRDAPTDTQYF. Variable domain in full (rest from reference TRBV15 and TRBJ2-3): DAMVIQNPRYQVTQFGKPVTLSCSQTLNHNVMYWYQQKSSQAPKLLFHYYDKDFNNEADTPDNFQSRRPNTSFCFLDIRSPGLGDTAMYLCATSRDAPTDTQYFGPGTRLTVL.

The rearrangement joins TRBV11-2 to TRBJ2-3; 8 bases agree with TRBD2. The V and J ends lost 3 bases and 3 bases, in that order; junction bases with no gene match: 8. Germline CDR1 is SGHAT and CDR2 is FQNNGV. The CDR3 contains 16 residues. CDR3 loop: CASSLDGGADTDTQYF. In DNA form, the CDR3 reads TGTGCCAGCAGCTTGGACGGGGGGGCAGATACAGATACGCAGTATTTT.

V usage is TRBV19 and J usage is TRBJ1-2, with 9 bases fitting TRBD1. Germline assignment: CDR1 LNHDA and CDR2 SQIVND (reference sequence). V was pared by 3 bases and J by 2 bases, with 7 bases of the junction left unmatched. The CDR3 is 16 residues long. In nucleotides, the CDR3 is TGTGCCAGTAGTATTCAACCCGGACAGGGGAACTATGGCTACACCTTC. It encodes CASSIQPGQGNYGYTF.

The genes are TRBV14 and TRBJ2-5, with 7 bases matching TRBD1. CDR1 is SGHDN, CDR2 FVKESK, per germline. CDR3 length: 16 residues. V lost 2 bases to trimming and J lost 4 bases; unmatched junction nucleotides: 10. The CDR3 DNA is TGTGCCAGCAGCCAACTGACAGGGCCGGGTAGAGAGACCCAGTACTTC. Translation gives CASSQLTGPGRETQYF.

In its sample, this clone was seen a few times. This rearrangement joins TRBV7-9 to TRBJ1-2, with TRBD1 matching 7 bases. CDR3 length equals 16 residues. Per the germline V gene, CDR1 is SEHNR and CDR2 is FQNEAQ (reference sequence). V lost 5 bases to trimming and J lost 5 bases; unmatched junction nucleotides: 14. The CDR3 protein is CASSTYGGQRFYGYTF. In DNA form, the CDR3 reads TGTGCCAGCAGCACGTACGGGGGACAGAGATTTTATGGCTACACCTTC. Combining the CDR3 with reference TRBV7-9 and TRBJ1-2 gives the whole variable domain DTGVSQNPRHKITKRGQNVTFRCDPISEHNRLYWYRQTLGQGPEFLTYFQNEAQLEKSRLLSDRFSAERPKGSFSTLEIQRTEQGDSAMYLCASSTYGGQRFYGYTFGSGTRLTVV.

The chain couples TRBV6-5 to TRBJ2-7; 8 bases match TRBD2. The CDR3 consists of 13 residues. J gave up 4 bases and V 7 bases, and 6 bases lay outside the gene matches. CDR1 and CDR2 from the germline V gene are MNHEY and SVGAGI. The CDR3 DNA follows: TGTGCCAGCAAAGAGCGGGGGACGTACGAGCAGTACTTC. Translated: CASKERGTYEQYF.

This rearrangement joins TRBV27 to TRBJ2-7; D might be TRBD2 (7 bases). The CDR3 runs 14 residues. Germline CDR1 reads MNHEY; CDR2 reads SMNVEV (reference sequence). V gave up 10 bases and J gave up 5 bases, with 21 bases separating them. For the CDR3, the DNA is TGTGCCACCTTGAAACGGGGGGCGATTCACGAGCAGTACTTC. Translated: CATLKRGAIHEQYF.

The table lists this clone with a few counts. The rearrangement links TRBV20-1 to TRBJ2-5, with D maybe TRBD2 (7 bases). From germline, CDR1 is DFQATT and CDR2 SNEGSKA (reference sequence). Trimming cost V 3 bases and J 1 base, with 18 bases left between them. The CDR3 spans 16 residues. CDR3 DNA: TGCAGTGCTAGTATCCGGGCGCGGGGGCTCCAAGAGACCCAGTACTTC. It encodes CSASIRARGLQETQYF.

For the CDR3, the DNA is TGTGCCAGCCAAGTGGGGGGGGCAAAAAACATTCAGTACTTC. It encodes CASQVGGAKNIQYF. This chain joins TRBV2 and TRBJ2-4; perhaps TRBD2 as D (7 bases). Germline-derived CDR1 and CDR2 are SNHLY and FYNNEI. V was clipped by 8 bases and J by 4 bases, with 15 bases between them. CDR3 length: 14 amino acids.

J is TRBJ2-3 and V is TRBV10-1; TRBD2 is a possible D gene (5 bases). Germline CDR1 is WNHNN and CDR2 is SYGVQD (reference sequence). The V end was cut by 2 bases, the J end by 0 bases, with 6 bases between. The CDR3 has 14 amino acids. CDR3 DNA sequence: TGCGCCAGCAGTGAGCGCGGGAGCACAGATACGCAGTATTTT. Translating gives CASSERGSTDTQYF.